This TCR beta chain is from a study of blood T cell repertoires in COVID-19. Background on the study: The United States, Italy and Spain provided the acute and convalescent COVID-19 samples.

In the original processing: For nucleated cells, counts were estimated from reference gene primer amplification. Profiling relied on immunoSEQ multiplex PCR, and the TCRdb table lists in-frame clones only, not all of them. V and J calls and clone size are as listed in that table; D and trimming were resolved from the DNA. Among about 190,000 clones listed, nearly 90% were seen once. The germline V and J ends were trimmed by 6 bases and 5 bases, with 17 bases remaining between them. This CDR3 is 15 amino acids long. CDR1 and CDR2 (germline): MDHEN, SYDVKM. The sequencing input was peripheral blood. The V and J genes are TRBV28 and TRBJ2-1, with D possibly matching TRBD2 (5 bases). This TCR derives from a man between 45 and 60 years old with acute or convalescent COVID-19. DNA for the CDR3: TGTGCCAGCAGCCACCGGGGTCCCGATCACAATGAGCAGTTCTTC. It translates to CASSHRGPDHNEQFF.